One and the same sample provided the 5 T cell receptor beta chains below, sequenced in a study of read filtering for tumor transcriptome and immune sequencing (TCRdb year 2020). Sequencing was carried out with an Illumina HiSeq 4000. The Immunoverse kit was used to build TCR libraries from around 420 ng RNA, with molecular barcoded adaptors covering alpha/delta and beta/gamma chains. TCRdb ran its own pipeline on the public reads, namely fastp trimming at Q25 and MiXCR clone calling, and kept in-frame beta chains. One record per CDR3 amino acid sequence lists the most common genes and DNA. The sample table contains 75,000 to 95,000 distinct CDR3 sequences; only one count was recorded for 12% of them. The ten largest make up 14% to 15% of the sample. The sequencing sample was made of a population of CD138-negative cells sorted from bone marrow. This specimen's cell subset or site label, interpreted: bone marrow mononuclear cells depleted of CD138+ plasma/myeloma cells by negative magnetic selection. These receptors were collected from a donor at least 40 years old with multiple myeloma.

This clonotype was observed once. The V gene is TRBV24-1, the J gene TRBJ2-1, with D possibly matching TRBD2 (6 bases). CDR3 length equals 14 residues. Per the germline V gene, CDR1 is KGHDR and CDR2 is SFDVKD. V shed 10 bases and J shed 8 bases, with 20 bases lying between them. In nucleotides, the CDR3 is TGTGCCACACGTGGCAGTGGAGGGTCCCATGAGCAGTTCTTC. Encoded protein: CATRGSGGSHEQFF.

Note on this clonotype: A junction end diverges from the germline sequence, so it may reflect a read error. The rearrangement uses TRBV28 and TRBJ2-6, with D tentatively TRBD1 (5 bases). In germline, CDR1 is MDHEN, CDR2 SYDVKM. This CDR3 has 13 residues. CDR3 coding DNA: TGTGCCACCCAAGCTTCTGGGGCCTACGTCCTGACTTTC. Encoded protein: CATQASGAYVLTF.

This clonotype was seen many times. The chain carries TRBV28 and TRBJ1-1; D unresolved. Per germline, CDR1 MDHEN and CDR2 SYDVKM. This CDR3 contains 14 residues. Trimming cost V 7 bases and J 0 bases, with 12 bases left between them. Here the CDR3 reads CASTLVQMNTEAFF. CDR3 nucleotides: TGTGCCAGCACCCTAGTACAGATGAACACTGAAGCTTTCTTT. The whole variable domain, filled in from reference TRBV28 and TRBJ1-1, reads DVKVTQSSRYLVKRTGEKVFLECVQDMDHENMFWYRQDPGLGLRLIYFSYDVKMKEKGDIPEGYSVSREKKERFSLILESASTNQTSMYLCASTLVQMNTEAFFGQGTRLTVV.

Note on this clonotype: One base away lies a much larger clone, so this may be a sequencing read error. The chain links TRBV20-1 to TRBJ1-1; D may be TRBD1 (6 bases). This CDR3 contains 13 residues. V dropped 6 bases and J dropped 1 base, with 12 bases sitting between them. The germline V gene has CDR1 DFQATT and CDR2 SNEGSKA (reference sequence). The CDR3 reads CSAPDRWNTEAFF. Written as DNA, the CDR3 is TGCAGTGCGCCGGACAGATGGAACACTGAAGCTTTCTTT.

This clonotype was counted many times. A much more abundant neighbour one base away suggests this may be a read error. The chain has TRBV20-1 and TRBJ2-1; D unresolved. Germline V gene sequence: CDR1 DFQATT, CDR2 SNEGSKA (reference sequence). The CDR3 loop spans 14 amino acids. The CDR3 reads CSASGSGSYNGQFF. DNA for the CDR3: TGCAGTGCTAGTGGATCGGGCTCCTACAATGGGCAGTTCTTC.